One T cell receptor beta chain is described in this entry. The antigen is unknown. Treatment in this sample: approximately 9-day PBMC culture with coronavirus spike peptide pools or control peptides (ViraFEST assay). ViraFEST used peptide pools to expand antigen-specific T cells before TCR sequencing. The sample originates from a study of vaccination and CD4 T cells after COVID-19. With the Oncomine TCR Beta short-read assay, DNA from cultured CD4+ T cells was sequenced. MiXCR, applied by TCRdb to the PCR reads, yields one record per CDR3 protein. The sample yields roughly 11,000 distinct CDR3 sequences, about two thirds seen once. V lost 6 bases to trimming and J lost 3 bases, with 17 bases between them. This CDR3 region has 16 residues. CDR1 is MDHEN, CDR2 SYDVKM, per germline.

The source material was CD4+ T cells from blood, cultured in vitro, sampled before SARS-CoV-2 vaccination. The genes are TRBV28 and TRBJ2-2; D possibly corresponds to TRBD2 (7 bases). The receptor's source is a human donor who had recovered from COVID-19. The CDR3 region is CASSPGFGGHTGELFF. CDR3 DNA sequence: TGTGCCAGCAGCCCCGGATTCGGGGGGCACACCGGGGAGCTGTTTTTT.